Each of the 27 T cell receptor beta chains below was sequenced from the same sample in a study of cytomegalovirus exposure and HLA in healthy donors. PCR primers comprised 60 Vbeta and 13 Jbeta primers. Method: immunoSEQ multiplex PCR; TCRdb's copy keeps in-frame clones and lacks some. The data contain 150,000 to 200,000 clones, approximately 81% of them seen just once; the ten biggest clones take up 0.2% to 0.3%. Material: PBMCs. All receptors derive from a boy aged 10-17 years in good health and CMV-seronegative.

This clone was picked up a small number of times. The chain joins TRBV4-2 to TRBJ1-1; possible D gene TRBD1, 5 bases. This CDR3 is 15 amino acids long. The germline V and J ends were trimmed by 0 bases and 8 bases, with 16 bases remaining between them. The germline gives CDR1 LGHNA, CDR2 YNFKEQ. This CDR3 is CASSQDLSGAPEAFF. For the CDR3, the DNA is TGTGCCAGCAGCCAAGATCTAAGCGGGGCTCCCGAAGCTTTCTTT.

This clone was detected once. CDR3: CASSLPSGQSLYGYTF. In nucleotides, the CDR3 is TGTGCCAGCAGCTTGCCCTCGGGACAGAGTCTCTATGGCTACACCTTC. The chain uses TRBV5-4 and TRBJ1-2; 7 bases fit TRBD1. The V and J ends lost 1 base and 4 bases, in that order; junction bases with no gene match: 10. CDR3 length: 16 amino acids. The V gene's germline CDR1 is SGHNT and CDR2 YYREEE (reference sequence).

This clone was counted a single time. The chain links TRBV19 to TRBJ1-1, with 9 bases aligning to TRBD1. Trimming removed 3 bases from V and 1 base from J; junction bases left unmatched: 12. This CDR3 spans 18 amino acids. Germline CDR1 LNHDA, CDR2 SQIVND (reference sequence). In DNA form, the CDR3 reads TGTGCCAGTAGTATTCTTCCGGGACAGGGAACAGGGAACACTGAAGCTTTCTTT. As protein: CASSILPGQGTGNTEAFF.

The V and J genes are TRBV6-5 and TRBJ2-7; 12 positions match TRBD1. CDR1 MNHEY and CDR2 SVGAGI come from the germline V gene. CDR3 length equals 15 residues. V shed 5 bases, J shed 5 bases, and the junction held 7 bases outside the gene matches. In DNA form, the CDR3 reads TGTGCCAGCAGTAAATTCGGGACAGGGGGCCACGAGCAGTACTTC. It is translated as CASSKFGTGGHEQYF.

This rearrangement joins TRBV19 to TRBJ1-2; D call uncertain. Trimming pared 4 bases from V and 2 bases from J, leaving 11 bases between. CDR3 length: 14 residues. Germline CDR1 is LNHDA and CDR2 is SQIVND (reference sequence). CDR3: CASSTSAGNYGYTF. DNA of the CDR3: TGTGCCAGTAGTACTTCAGCGGGAAACTATGGCTACACCTTC.

CDR3 in DNA: TGTGCCAGCAGTGAAGGGACAGGGCGCTACGAGCAGTACTTC. As protein: CASSEGTGRYEQYF. The chain carries TRBV2 and TRBJ2-7; 8 positions agree with TRBD1. The CDR3 loop spans 14 amino acids. Germline CDR1 is SNHLY and CDR2 is FYNNEI. With 1 base clipped from V and 3 bases from J, the junction kept 2 bases outside the gene matches. Complete variable domain (other parts from reference TRBV2 and TRBJ2-7): EPEVTQTPSHQVTQMGQEVILRCVPISNHLYFYWYRQILGQKVEFLVSFYNNEISEKSEIFDDQFSVERPDGSNFTLKIRSTKLEDSAMYFCASSEGTGRYEQYFGPGTRLTVT.

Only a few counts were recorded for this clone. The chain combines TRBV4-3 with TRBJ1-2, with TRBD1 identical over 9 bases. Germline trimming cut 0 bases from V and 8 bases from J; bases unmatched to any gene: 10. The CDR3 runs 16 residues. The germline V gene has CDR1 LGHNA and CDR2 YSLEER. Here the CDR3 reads CASSQETATGGVGYTF. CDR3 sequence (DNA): TGCGCCAGCAGCCAAGAGACGGCAACAGGGGGCGTGGGCTACACCTTC.

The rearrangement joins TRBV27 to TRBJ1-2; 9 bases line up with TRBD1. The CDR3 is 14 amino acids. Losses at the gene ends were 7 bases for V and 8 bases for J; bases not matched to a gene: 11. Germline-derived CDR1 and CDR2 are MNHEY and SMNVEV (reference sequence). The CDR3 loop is CASTSPGTGRGYTF. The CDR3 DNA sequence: TGTGCCAGCACCTCTCCCGGGACAGGGAGGGGCTACACCTTC.

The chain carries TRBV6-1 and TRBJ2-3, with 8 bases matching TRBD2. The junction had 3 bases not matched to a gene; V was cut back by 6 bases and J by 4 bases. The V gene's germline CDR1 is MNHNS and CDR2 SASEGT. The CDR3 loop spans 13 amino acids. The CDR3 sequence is CASRRTSPDTQYF. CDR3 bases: TGTGCCAGCAGGAGGACTAGCCCAGATACGCAGTATTTT.

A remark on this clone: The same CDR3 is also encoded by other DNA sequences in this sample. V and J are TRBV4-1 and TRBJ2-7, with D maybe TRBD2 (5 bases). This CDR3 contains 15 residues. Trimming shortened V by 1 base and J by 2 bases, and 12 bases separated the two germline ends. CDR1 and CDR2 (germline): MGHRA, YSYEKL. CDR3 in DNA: TGCGCCAGCAGCCAAGGTCCCGACGGGGCCTACGAGCAGTACTTC. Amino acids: CASSQGPDGAYEQYF.

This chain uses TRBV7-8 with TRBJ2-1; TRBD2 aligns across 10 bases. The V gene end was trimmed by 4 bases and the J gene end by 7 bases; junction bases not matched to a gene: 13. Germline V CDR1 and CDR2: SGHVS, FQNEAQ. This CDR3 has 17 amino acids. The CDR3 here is CASSSGVGLAGANEQFF. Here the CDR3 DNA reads TGTGCCAGCAGCTCCGGGGTAGGGCTAGCGGGAGCTAATGAGCAGTTCTTC.

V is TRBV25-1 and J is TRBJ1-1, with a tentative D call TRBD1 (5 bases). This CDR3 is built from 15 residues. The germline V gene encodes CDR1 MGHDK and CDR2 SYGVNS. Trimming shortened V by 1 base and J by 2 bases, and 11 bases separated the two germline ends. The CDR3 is CASSESLGGNTEAFF. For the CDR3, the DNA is TGTGCCAGCAGTGAATCCCTCGGGGGAAACACTGAAGCTTTCTTT.

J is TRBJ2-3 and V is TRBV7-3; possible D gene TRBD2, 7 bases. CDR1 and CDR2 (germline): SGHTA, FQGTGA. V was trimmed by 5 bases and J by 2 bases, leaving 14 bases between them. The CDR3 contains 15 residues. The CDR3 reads CASSKTGRDTDTQYF. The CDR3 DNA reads TGTGCCAGCAGCAAAACAGGGAGGGACACAGATACGCAGTATTTT.

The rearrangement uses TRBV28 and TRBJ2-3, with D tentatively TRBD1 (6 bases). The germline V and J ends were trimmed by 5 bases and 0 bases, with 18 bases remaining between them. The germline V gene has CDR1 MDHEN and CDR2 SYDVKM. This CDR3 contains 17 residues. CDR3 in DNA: TGTGCCAGCAGTGTCGGACAGTTACCCTCTAGCACAGATACGCAGTATTTT. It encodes CASSVGQLPSSTDTQYF.

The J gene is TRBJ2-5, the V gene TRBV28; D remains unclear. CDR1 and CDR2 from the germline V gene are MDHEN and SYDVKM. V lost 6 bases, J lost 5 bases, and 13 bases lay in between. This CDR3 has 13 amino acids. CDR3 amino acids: CASSSLARETQYF. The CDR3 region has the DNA TGTGCCAGCAGCTCCTTAGCCCGGGAGACCCAGTACTTC.

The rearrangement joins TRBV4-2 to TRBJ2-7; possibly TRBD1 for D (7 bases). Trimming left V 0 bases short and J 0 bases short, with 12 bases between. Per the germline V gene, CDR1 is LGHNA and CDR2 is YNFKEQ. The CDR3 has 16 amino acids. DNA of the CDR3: TGTGCCAGCAGCCAAGATGGCGGGGACAGCTCCTACGAGCAGTACTTC. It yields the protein CASSQDGGDSSYEQYF.

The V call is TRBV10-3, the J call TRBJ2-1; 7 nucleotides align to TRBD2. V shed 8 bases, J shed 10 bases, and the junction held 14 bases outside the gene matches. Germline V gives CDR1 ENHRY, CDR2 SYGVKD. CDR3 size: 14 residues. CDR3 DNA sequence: TGTGCCATCTCGGGGCTAGCGGAGGGAGGGGAGCAGTTCTTC. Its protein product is CAISGLAEGGEQFF.

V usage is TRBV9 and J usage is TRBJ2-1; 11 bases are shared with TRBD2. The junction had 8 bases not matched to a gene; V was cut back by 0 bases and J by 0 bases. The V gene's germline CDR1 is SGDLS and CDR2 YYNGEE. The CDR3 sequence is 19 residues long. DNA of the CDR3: TGTGCCAGCAGCGTAGGGCTAGCGGGGGGCCAGAGCTCCTACAATGAGCAGTTCTTC. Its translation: CASSVGLAGGQSSYNEQFF.

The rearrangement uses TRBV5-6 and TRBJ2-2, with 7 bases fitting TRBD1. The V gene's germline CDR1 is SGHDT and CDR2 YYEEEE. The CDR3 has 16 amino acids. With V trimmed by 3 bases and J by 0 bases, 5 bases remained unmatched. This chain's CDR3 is CASSYRDRANTGELFF. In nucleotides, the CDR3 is TGTGCCAGCAGCTACCGGGACAGAGCGAACACCGGGGAGCTGTTTTTT.

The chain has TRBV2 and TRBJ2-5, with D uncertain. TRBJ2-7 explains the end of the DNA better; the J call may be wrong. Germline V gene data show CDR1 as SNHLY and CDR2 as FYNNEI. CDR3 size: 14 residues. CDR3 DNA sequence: TGTGCCAGCAGTATCCTAAGCGCTGCCTACGAGCAGTACTTC. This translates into CASSILSAAYEQYF.

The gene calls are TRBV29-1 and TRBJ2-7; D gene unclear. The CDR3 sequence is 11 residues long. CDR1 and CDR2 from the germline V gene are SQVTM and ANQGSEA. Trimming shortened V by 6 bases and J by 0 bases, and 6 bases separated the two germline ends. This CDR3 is CSVRVSYEQYF. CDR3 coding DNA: TGCAGCGTAAGAGTCTCCTACGAGCAGTACTTC.

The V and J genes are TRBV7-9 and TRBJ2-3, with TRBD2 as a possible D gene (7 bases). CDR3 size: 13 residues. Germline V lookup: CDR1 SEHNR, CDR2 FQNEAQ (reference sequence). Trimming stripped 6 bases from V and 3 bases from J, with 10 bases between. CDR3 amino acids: CASREGGTDTQYF. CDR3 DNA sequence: TGTGCCAGCAGAGAGGGGGGGACAGATACGCAGTATTTT.

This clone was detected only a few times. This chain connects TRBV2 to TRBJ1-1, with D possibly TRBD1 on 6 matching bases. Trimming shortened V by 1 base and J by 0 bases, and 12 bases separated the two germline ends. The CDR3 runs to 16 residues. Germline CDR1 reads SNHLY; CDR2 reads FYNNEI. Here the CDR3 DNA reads TGTGCCAGCAGTGAAGAGGGGGTGTTAATGAACACTGAAGCTTTCTTT. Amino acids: CASSEEGVLMNTEAFF.

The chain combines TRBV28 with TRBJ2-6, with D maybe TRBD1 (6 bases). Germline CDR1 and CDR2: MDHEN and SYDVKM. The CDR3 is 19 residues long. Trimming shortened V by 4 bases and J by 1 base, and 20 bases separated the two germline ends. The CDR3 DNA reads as TGTGCCAGCAGTTGGATGGGAACAGGGCTCGGGTCTGGGGCCAACGTCCTGACTTTC. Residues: CASSWMGTGLGSGANVLTF.

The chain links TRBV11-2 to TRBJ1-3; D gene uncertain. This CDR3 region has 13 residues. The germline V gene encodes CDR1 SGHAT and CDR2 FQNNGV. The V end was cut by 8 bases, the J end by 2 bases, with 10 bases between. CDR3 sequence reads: CASSSPPGNTIYF. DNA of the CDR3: TGTGCCAGCTCCTCCCCCCCTGGAAACACCATATATTTT.

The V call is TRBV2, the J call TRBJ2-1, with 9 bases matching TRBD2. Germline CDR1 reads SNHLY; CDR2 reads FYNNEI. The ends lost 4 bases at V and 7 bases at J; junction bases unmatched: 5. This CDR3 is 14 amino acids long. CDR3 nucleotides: TGTGCCAGCAGTGCTAGCGGGGTCGAGAATGAGCAGTTCTTC. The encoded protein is CASSASGVENEQFF.

The CDR3 spells CASTQGANEQFF. The CDR3 DNA reads as TGTGCCAGTACCCAAGGGGCCAATGAGCAGTTCTTC. The rearrangement joins TRBV19 to TRBJ2-1, with a weak D call TRBD1 (5 bases). The CDR3 totals 12 residues. The V and J ends lost 7 bases and 6 bases respectively, with 10 bases between them. Germline CDR1 and CDR2: LNHDA and SQIVND (reference sequence).